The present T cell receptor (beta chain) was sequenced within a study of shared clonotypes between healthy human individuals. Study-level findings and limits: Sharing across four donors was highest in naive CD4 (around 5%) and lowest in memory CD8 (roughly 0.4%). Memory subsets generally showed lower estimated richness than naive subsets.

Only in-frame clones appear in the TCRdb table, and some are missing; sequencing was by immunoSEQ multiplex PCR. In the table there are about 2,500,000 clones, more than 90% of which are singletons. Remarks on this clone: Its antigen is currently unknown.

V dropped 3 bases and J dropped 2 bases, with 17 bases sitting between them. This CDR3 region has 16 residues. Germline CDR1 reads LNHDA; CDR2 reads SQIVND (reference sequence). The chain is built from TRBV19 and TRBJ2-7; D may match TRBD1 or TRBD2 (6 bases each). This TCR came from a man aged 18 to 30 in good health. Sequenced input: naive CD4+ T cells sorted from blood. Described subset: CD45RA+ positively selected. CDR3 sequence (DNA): TGTGCCAGTAGTATGGGAGCCCGGGGGCCTACCTACGAGCAGTACTTC. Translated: CASSMGARGPTYEQYF.